These 27 T cell receptor beta chains came from one sample sequenced in a study of graft-versus-host responses after intestinal transplantation. TCRdb's table, derived via immunoSEQ multiplex PCR, lists solely in-frame clones and lacks some. Of 5,000 to 6,500 clones in the sample, about 32% were seen once. The researchers put around 200,000 CFSE-labeled responder cells into plates with around 200,000 irradiated, violet-dye-labeled stimulator cells. The sequencing used alloreactive CD8+ T cells from a mixed lymphocyte reaction culture, collected before intestinal transplant. Sample subset: CFSE-low proliferating T cells sorted from roughly six-day pre-transplant mixed lymphocyte reaction (GvH or HvG direction). The receptor source for this set is a human patient who received an intestinal transplant.

This clone is medium-sized. The chain has TRBV11-2 and TRBJ2-7; TRBD1 matches 7 bases. V dropped 4 bases and J dropped 3; count of bases not matched to a gene: 0. The germline CDR1 and CDR2 sequences are SGHAT and FQNNGV. This CDR3 region has 12 residues. The CDR3 DNA reads as TGTGCCAGCAGCTACAGGGGCTACGAGCAGTACTTC. Protein sequence: CASSYRGYEQYF.

CDR3 residues: CASRTGIWDEQYF. The CDR3 DNA is TGTGCCAGCAGAACCGGGATATGGGACGAGCAGTACTTC. This sequence joins TRBV5-6 and TRBJ2-7; D may be TRBD2 (5 bases). Germline V lookup: CDR1 SGHDT, CDR2 YYEEEE. The V end lost 5 bases, the J end lost 5 bases, and 14 bases lay between the germline ends. The CDR3 runs 13 residues. Combining the CDR3 with reference TRBV5-6 and TRBJ2-7 gives the whole variable domain DAGVTQSPTHLIKTRGQQVTLRCSPKSGHDTVSWYQQALGQGPQFIFQYYEEEERQRGNFPDRFSGHQFPNYSSELNVNALLLGDSALYLCASRTGIWDEQYFGPGTRLTVT.

There are a few counts of this clone. The V gene is TRBV6-5, the J gene TRBJ2-1; 9 bases are a match to TRBD1. Germline-derived CDR1 and CDR2 are MNHEY and SVGAGI. V dropped 8 bases and J dropped 4; count of bases not matched to a gene: 3. The CDR3 is 13 amino acids. CDR3 DNA sequence: TGTGCCAGCGGGACAGGGCTTTACAATGAGCAGTTCTTC. It yields the protein CASGTGLYNEQFF.

In its sample, this clone was seen a few times. V gene TRBV7-9 combines with J gene TRBJ2-7; the D gene is possibly TRBD2 (5 bases). CDR3 length: 13 amino acids. The germline V and J ends were trimmed by 5 bases and 0 bases, with 8 bases remaining between them. Germline V CDR1 and CDR2: SEHNR, FQNEAQ (reference sequence). The CDR3 bases are TGTGCCAGCAGCCCGGGATACTCCTACGAGCAGTACTTC. Translated: CASSPGYSYEQYF.

A few counts support this clone. The chain joins TRBV28 to TRBJ2-7; D is undetermined. Trimming left V 5 bases short and J 0 bases short, with 11 bases between. Germline lookup yields CDR1 MDHEN and CDR2 SYDVKM. The CDR3 is made up of 14 amino acids. The CDR3 here is CASSQTVSSYEQYF. The CDR3 DNA reads TGTGCCAGCAGTCAGACTGTGAGCTCCTACGAGCAGTACTTC.

The J gene is TRBJ1-2, the V gene TRBV6-5; D remains unclear. The CDR3 sequence is 13 residues long. The germline gives CDR1 MNHEY, CDR2 SVGAGI. The V and J ends lost 7 bases and 8 bases respectively, with 17 bases between them. The CDR3 loop reads CASKRAGRKGYTF. The CDR3 bases are TGTGCCAGCAAAAGGGCGGGAAGAAAAGGCTACACCTTC.

This clone is termed medium-sized. V gene TRBV28 combines with J gene TRBJ1-6; the D is unclear. V lost 5 bases and J lost 1, with 12 bases in between. The CDR3 is made up of 16 amino acids. Germline assignment: CDR1 MDHEN and CDR2 SYDVKM. CDR3 sequence: CASSTLPLSYNSPLHF. In DNA form, the CDR3 reads TGTGCCAGCAGTACTTTGCCCTTGTCCTATAATTCACCCCTCCACTTT.

V usage is TRBV4-1 and J usage is TRBJ1-5; no clear D. CDR1 MGHRA and CDR2 YSYEKL come from the germline V gene. The V gene lost 0 bases and the J gene lost 2 bases, with 14 bases spanning the gap. CDR3 length equals 17 residues. This chain's CDR3 is CASSQDNGGLGNQPQHF. Written as DNA, the CDR3 is TGCGCCAGCAGCCAAGACAACGGAGGGTTGGGCAATCAGCCCCAGCATTTT.

This clone is medium-sized. This sample also contains other DNA sequences that code for the same CDR3. The V gene is TRBV2, the J gene TRBJ2-7, with TRBD2 matching over 7 bases. The CDR3 has 14 residues. The germline gives CDR1 SNHLY, CDR2 FYNNEI. The V and J ends lost 6 bases and 1 base, in that order; junction bases with no gene match: 6. CDR3 protein: CASSRGVDSYEQYF. The CDR3 nucleotides read TGTGCCAGCAGCCGGGGGGTGGATTCCTACGAGCAGTACTTC.

This chain joins TRBV19 and TRBJ2-7; 11 bases fit TRBD1. The J segment lost 4 bases and the V segment lost 5 bases, leaving 7 bases of the junction unmatched. From germline, CDR1 is LNHDA and CDR2 SQIVND (reference sequence). The CDR3 totals 15 residues. The CDR3: CASSPGQGVWYEQYF. The CDR3 coding sequence is TGTGCCAGTAGTCCGGGACAGGGGGTCTGGTACGAGCAGTACTTC. Drawing the rest from reference TRBV19 and TRBJ2-7, the complete variable domain is DGGITQSPKYLFRKEGQNVTLSCEQNLNHDAMYWYRQDPGQGLRLIYYSQIVNDFQKGDIAEGYSVSREKKESFPLTVTSAQKNPTAFYLCASSPGQGVWYEQYFGPGTRLTVT.

This rearrangement joins TRBV4-1 to TRBJ1-3; D gene ambiguous. V was cut by 1 base and J by 4 bases, with 11 bases left in between. This CDR3 has 15 residues. Germline loops: CDR1 MGHRA, CDR2 YSYEKL. Here the CDR3 DNA reads TGCGCCAGCAGCCAAGTGGAGGGTTGGGGAAACACCATATATTTT. Translation gives CASSQVEGWGNTIYF.

Written as DNA, the CDR3 is TGTGCCAGCAGTGAACCTGGACTAGCGGTCTACGAGCAGTACTTC. This gives the protein CASSEPGLAVYEQYF. The chain couples TRBV7-6 to TRBJ2-7; 10 positions agree with TRBD2. Germline CDR1 is SGHVS and CDR2 is FNYEAQ. The V segment lost 6 bases and the J segment 3 bases; nucleotides outside the gene matches: 8. The CDR3 has 15 amino acids.

V is TRBV19 and J is TRBJ2-6; the match to TRBD2 covers 7 bases. V shed 4 bases and J 4 bases; nucleotides not matched to a gene: 10. Germline V gene lookup returns CDR1 LNHDA and CDR2 SQIVND (reference sequence). The CDR3 has 17 residues. CDR3 DNA sequence: TGTGCCAGTAGTAAACCGCTAGCGGTTCTGGGGGCCAACGTCCTGACTTTC. Translated, it gives CASSKPLAVLGANVLTF.

The CDR3 loop is CASSLEAGQETQYF. CDR3 DNA sequence: TGTGCCAGCAGCTTGGAGGCAGGTCAAGAGACCCAGTACTTC. V and J are TRBV5-6 and TRBJ2-5, with D hard to call. V lost 0 bases, J lost 2 bases, and 8 bases lay in between. The CDR3 is 14 amino acids. Germline V CDR1 and CDR2: SGHDT, YYEEEE. Supplemented by reference TRBV5-6 and TRBJ2-5, the full variable domain reads DAGVTQSPTHLIKTRGQQVTLRCSPKSGHDTVSWYQQALGQGPQFIFQYYEEEERQRGNFPDRFSGHQFPNYSSELNVNALLLGDSALYLCASSLEAGQETQYFGPGTRLLVL.

This clone rates as medium-sized. The chain links TRBV19 to TRBJ2-1; TRBD2 aligns across 7 bases. This CDR3 region has 14 residues. The V and J ends lost 3 bases and 4 bases, in that order; junction bases with no gene match: 3. Germline V gene data show CDR1 as LNHDA and CDR2 as SQIVND (reference sequence). The CDR3: CASSIELAYNEQFF. CDR3 bases: TGTGCCAGTAGTATTGAACTAGCGTACAATGAGCAGTTCTTC.

The gene calls are TRBV6-5 and TRBJ1-5; no reliable D call. The CDR3 extends over 12 amino acids. Germline V lookup: CDR1 MNHEY, CDR2 SVGAGI. Trimming stripped 6 bases from V and 4 bases from J, with 7 bases between. CDR3 protein: CASSGLNQPQHF. The CDR3 DNA is TGTGCCAGCAGCGGACTAAATCAGCCCCAGCATTTT.

This chain uses TRBV7-2 with TRBJ1-3; D gene ambiguous. Deletions cut 1 base from V and 3 bases from J, with 10 bases between. Germline CDR1 SGHTA, CDR2 FQGNSA. The CDR3 is 15 residues long. As DNA, the CDR3 is TGTGCCAGCAGCTTAGACAAGAACGTTGGAAACACCATATATTTT. This codes for CASSLDKNVGNTIYF.

The chain couples TRBV11-2 to TRBJ2-7; 7 bases are shared with TRBD1. Germline loops: CDR1 SGHAT, CDR2 FQNNGV. The CDR3 consists of 15 residues. After removal of 3 bases from V and 1 base from J, the junction contained 6 bases not matched to a gene. CDR3 DNA sequence: TGTGCCAGCAGCTTGGGGCCGACAGGGTCCTACGAGCAGTACTTC. Encoded protein: CASSLGPTGSYEQYF.

This clone qualifies as medium-sized. V usage is TRBV5-1 and J usage is TRBJ2-7; D may be TRBD1 (6 bases). Germline-derived CDR1 and CDR2 are SGHRS and YFSETQ. The CDR3 runs to 11 residues. V lost 2 bases to trimming and J lost 6 bases, with 6 bases between them. The CDR3 spells CASSLGGEQYF. DNA of the CDR3: TGCGCCAGCAGCTTAGGGGGCGAGCAGTACTTC.

V and J are TRBV29-1 and TRBJ1-2; D gene uncertain. V was cut by 6 bases and J by 8 bases, with 10 bases left in between. The germline V gene encodes CDR1 SQVTM and CDR2 ANQGSEA. This CDR3 has 10 residues. CDR3 nucleotide sequence: TGCAGCGTGTTCGTCGCGGGCTACACCTTC. Amino acid sequence: CSVFVAGYTF.

This CDR3 reads CATSWVAGGPYEQYF. The CDR3 region has the DNA TGTGCCACATCTTGGGTAGCGGGGGGCCCCTACGAGCAGTACTTC. The V call is TRBV11-2, the J call TRBJ2-7; 10 bases map to TRBD2. CDR3 length: 15 amino acids. V lost 10 bases and J lost 2; bases outside the gene matches: 11. From germline, CDR1 is SGHAT and CDR2 FQNNGV.

The chain joins TRBV11-2 to TRBJ2-1; D may be TRBD2 (5 bases). Trimming took off 1 base at V and 1 base at J, with 11 bases between the two ends. The CDR3 has 16 residues. Germline values: CDR1 SGHAT, CDR2 FQNNGV. This chain's CDR3 is CASSLAGRRSYNEQFF. CDR3 in DNA: TGTGCCAGCAGCTTAGCGGGGAGACGATCCTACAATGAGCAGTTCTTC. The whole variable domain, remainder taken from reference TRBV11-2 and TRBJ2-1, is EAGVAQSPRYKIIEKRQSVAFWCNPISGHATLYWYQQILGQGPKLLIQFQNNGVVDDSQLPKDRFSAERLKGVDSTLKIQPAKLEDSAVYLCASSLAGRRSYNEQFFGPGTRLTVL.

V and J are TRBV6-5 and TRBJ2-5; D might be TRBD2 (5 bases). V dropped 2 bases and J dropped 5 bases, with 12 bases sitting between them. The germline gives CDR1 MNHEY, CDR2 SVGAGI. There are 14 residues in the CDR3. The CDR3 sequence is CASSYRAAEETQYF. In nucleotides, the CDR3 is TGTGCCAGCAGTTACAGAGCGGCTGAGGAGACCCAGTACTTC.

This clone is medium-sized by share. This chain links TRBV28 with TRBJ1-5, with 9 bases aligning to TRBD1. Germline values: CDR1 MDHEN, CDR2 SYDVKM. Trimming at V came to 5 bases and at J to 6 bases, leaving 17 bases not matched to a gene. This CDR3 has 18 residues. CDR3 sequence reads: CASSLDWRTGGPSQPQHF. CDR3 nucleotide sequence: TGTGCCAGCAGTCTCGATTGGAGAACAGGGGGCCCGAGTCAGCCCCAGCATTTT.

This clone showed up just a few times. V usage is TRBV6-5 and J usage is TRBJ1-2; possible D gene TRBD1, 5 bases. The length of the CDR3 is 12 residues. V lost 4 bases and J 6 bases, leaving 9 bases between the germline ends. Germline CDR1 reads MNHEY; CDR2 reads SVGAGI. In nucleotides, the CDR3 is TGTGCCAGCAGTTGGGGGGTGGATGGCTACACCTTC. Translating it yields CASSWGVDGYTF.

The V gene is TRBV7-6, the J gene TRBJ2-7; D remains unclear. The germline gives CDR1 SGHVS, CDR2 FNYEAQ. Trimming removed 5 bases from V and 4 bases from J, with 24 bases in between. The CDR3 spans 17 residues. DNA of the CDR3: TGTGCCAGCAGCCCAGAACATATACAGTTTCTATCATACGAGCAGTACTTC. It is translated as CASSPEHIQFLSYEQYF.

This clone is termed medium-sized. This chain uses TRBV5-1 with TRBJ2-7, with D possibly TRBD1 on 6 matching bases. This CDR3 has 14 amino acids. Trimming shortened V by 0 bases and J by 2 bases, and 9 bases separated the two germline ends. The germline V gene encodes CDR1 SGHRS and CDR2 YFSETQ. CDR3: CASSLGRTAYEQYF. For the CDR3, the DNA is TGCGCCAGCAGCTTGGGCCGGACAGCCTACGAGCAGTACTTC.